What follows are 5 T cell receptor beta chains derived from one specimen sequenced in a study of OX40 agonist ivuxolimab in advanced cancers. The method was immunoSEQ multiplex PCR; TCRdb's version includes in-frame clones alone and lacks a portion of them. Among around 64,000 clones, around 93% were seen once, and the ten largest hold roughly 15%. The sample in question was CD4+ or CD8+ T cells sorted from blood, obtained in a trial of the OX40 agonist ivuxolimab. The receptor set was obtained from an adult with an advanced solid tumor such as melanoma, head and neck, liver or kidney cancer.

The chain recombines TRBV7-9 with TRBJ1-1; the D is unclear. There are 13 residues in the CDR3. Looked up from germline, CDR1 is SEHNR and CDR2 is FQNEAQ (reference sequence). V dropped 3 bases and J dropped 1 base, with 6 bases sitting between them. The CDR3 protein is CASSFWENTEAFF. CDR3 bases: TGTGCCAGCAGCTTTTGGGAGAACACTGAAGCTTTCTTT.

Notes on this clone: Other DNA sequences of this sample code for an identical CDR3. This sequence joins TRBV4-3 and TRBJ1-2; possible D gene TRBD1, 5 bases. Looked up from germline, CDR1 is LGHNA and CDR2 is YSLEER. V was pared by 0 bases and J by 4 bases, with 9 bases between. This CDR3 is 14 amino acids long. The CDR3 sequence is CASSQDRGTYGYTF. The CDR3 DNA reads TGCGCCAGCAGCCAAGATCGGGGGACCTATGGCTACACCTTC.

In DNA, the CDR3 is TGCGCCAGCAGCCAGAGGGGGGAAAACGAGCAGTACTTC. This sequence encodes CASSQRGENEQYF. The chain links TRBV4-1 to TRBJ2-7, with D tentatively TRBD1 or TRBD2 (6 bases each). This CDR3 is 13 amino acids long. V lost 3 bases, J lost 5 bases, and 11 bases lay in between. In germline, CDR1 is MGHRA, CDR2 YSYEKL.

DNA of the CDR3: TGCGCCAGCAGCCAAGATAGGTCTAGCGGGATGAGCACAGATACGCAGTATTTT. This encodes CASSQDRSSGMSTDTQYF. The chain couples TRBV4-3 to TRBJ2-3; TRBD2 matches 9 bases. CDR3 size: 18 residues. V lost 0 bases to trimming and J lost 0 bases; unmatched junction nucleotides: 7. CDR1 is LGHNA and CDR2 is YSLEER in the germline V gene.

The chain combines TRBV19 with TRBJ2-4, with D possibly matching TRBD1 (6 bases). The CDR3 is 13 residues long. The V gene's germline CDR1 is LNHDA and CDR2 SQIVND (reference sequence). The germline V and J ends were trimmed by 2 bases and 14 bases, with 16 bases remaining between them. The chain's CDR3 is CASSILGSGAEYF. The CDR3 nucleotides are TGTGCCAGTAGTATATTAGGGTCAGGGGCGGAGTACTTC.